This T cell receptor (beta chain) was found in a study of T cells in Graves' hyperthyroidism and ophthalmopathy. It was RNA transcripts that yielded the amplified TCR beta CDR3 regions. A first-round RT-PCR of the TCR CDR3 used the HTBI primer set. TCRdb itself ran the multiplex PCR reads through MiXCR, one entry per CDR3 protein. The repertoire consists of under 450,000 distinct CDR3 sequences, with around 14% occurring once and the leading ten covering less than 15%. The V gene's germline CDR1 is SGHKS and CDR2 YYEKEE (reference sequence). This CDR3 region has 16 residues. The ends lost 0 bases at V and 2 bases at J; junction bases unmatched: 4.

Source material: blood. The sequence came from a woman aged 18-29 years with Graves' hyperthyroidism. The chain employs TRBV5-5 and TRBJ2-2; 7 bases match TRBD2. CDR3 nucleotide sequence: TGTGCCAGCAGCTTGGCGGCTAGCGGAAACACCGGGGAGCTGTTTTTT. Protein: CASSLAASGNTGELFF. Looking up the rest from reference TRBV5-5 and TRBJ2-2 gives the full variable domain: DAGVTQSPTHLIKTRGQQVTLRCSPISGHKSVSWYQQVLGQGPQFIFQYYEKEERGRGNFPDRFSARQFPNYSSELNVNALLLGDSALYLCASSLAASGNTGELFFGEGSRLTVL.